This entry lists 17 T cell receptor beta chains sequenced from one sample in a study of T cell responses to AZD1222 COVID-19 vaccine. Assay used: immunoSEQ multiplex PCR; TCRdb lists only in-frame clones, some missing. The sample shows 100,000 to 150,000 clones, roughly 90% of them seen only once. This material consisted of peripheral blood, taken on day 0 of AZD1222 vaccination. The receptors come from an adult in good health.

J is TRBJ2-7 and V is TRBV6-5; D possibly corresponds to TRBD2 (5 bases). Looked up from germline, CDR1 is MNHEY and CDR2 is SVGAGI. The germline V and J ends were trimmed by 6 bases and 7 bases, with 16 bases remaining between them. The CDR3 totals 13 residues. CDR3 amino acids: CASRPGRGTEQYF. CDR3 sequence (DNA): TGTGCCAGCAGACCCGGACGGGGAACGGAGCAGTACTTC.

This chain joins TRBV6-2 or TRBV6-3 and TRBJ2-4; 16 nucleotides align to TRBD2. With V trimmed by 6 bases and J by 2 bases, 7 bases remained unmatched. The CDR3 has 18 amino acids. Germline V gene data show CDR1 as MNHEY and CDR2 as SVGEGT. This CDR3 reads CASSLPGLAGGPKNIQYF. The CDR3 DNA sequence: TGTGCCAGCAGCCTCCCGGGACTAGCGGGAGGGCCCAAAAACATTCAGTACTTC.

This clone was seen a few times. The CDR3 is CATSDIADLNTGELFF. CDR3 nucleotide sequence: TGTGCCACCAGTGACATAGCGGATTTGAACACCGGGGAGCTGTTTTTT. The chain has TRBV24-1 and TRBJ2-2; maybe TRBD2 (6 bases). From germline, CDR1 is KGHDR and CDR2 SFDVKD. The CDR3 runs to 16 residues. Trimming cost V 4 bases and J 1 base, with 12 bases left between them.

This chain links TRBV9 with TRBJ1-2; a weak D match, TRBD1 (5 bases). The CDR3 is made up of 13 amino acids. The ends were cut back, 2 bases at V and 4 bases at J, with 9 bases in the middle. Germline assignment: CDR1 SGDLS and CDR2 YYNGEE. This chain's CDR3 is CASSVEDTYGYTF. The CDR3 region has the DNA TGTGCCAGCAGCGTCGAGGACACCTATGGCTACACCTTC.

DNA for the CDR3: TGTGCCAGTAGTAGTTTCGGGGGGAACACTGAAGCTTTCTTT. Its translation is CASSSFGGNTEAFF. The chain uses TRBV19 and TRBJ1-1; tentative D call: TRBD1 (5 bases). The CDR3 covers 14 residues. Germline loops: CDR1 LNHDA, CDR2 SQIVND (reference sequence). Trimming shortened V by 4 bases and J by 1 base, and 10 bases separated the two germline ends. Variable domain in full (rest from reference TRBV19 and TRBJ1-1): DGGITQSPKYLFRKEGQNVTLSCEQNLNHDAMYWYRQDPGQGLRLIYYSQIVNDFQKGDIAEGYSVSREKKESFPLTVTSAQKNPTAFYLCASSSFGGNTEAFFGQGTRLTVV.

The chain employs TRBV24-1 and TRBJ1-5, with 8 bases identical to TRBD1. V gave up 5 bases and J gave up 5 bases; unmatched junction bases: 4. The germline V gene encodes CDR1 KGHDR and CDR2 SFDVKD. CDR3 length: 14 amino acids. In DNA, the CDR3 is TGTGCCACCAGTGCGCAGGGGGCTGATCAGCCCCAGCATTTT. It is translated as CATSAQGADQPQHF.

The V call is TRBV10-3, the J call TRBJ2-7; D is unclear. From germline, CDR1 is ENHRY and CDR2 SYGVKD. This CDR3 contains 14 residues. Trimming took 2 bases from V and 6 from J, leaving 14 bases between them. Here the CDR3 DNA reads TGTGCCATCAGTGAGGGTAGCAGCCGAGGCGAGCAGTACTTC. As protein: CAISEGSSRGEQYF.

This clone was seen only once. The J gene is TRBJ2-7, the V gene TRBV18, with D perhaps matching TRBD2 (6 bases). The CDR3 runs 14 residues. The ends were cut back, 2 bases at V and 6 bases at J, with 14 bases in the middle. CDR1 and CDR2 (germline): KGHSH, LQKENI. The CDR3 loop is CASSPGLMGGEQYF. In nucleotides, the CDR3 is TGTGCCAGCTCACCAGGACTGATGGGGGGCGAGCAGTACTTC.

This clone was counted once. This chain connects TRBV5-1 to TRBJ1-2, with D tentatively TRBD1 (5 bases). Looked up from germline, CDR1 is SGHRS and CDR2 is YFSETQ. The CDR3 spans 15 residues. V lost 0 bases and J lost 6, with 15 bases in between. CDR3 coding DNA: TGCGCCAGCAGCTTGGCCGTGGGGGGTGAGCATGGCTACACCTTC. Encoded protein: CASSLAVGGEHGYTF.

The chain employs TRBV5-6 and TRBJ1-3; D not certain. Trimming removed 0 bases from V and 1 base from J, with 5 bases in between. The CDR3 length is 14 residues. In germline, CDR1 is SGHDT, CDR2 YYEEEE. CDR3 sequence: CASSLGGSGNTIYF. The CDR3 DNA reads TGTGCCAGCAGCTTGGGAGGGTCTGGAAACACCATATATTTT.

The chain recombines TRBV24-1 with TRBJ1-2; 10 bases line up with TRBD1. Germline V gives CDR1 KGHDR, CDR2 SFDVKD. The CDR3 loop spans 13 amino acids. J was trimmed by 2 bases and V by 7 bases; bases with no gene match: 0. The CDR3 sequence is CATRDRGNYGYTF. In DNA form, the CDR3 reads TGTGCCACCAGGGACAGGGGGAACTATGGCTACACCTTC.

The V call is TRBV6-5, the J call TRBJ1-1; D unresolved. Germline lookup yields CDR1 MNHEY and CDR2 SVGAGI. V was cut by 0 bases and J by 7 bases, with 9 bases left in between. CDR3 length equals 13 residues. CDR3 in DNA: TGTGCCAGCAGTTACTCCGAGGAGCTTGAAGCTTTCTTT. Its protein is CASSYSEELEAFF.

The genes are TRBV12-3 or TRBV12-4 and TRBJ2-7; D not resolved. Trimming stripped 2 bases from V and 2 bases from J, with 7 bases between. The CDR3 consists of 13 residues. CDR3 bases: TGTGCCAGCAGTTTAATGGCAGCCTACGAGCAGTACTTC. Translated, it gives CASSLMAAYEQYF.

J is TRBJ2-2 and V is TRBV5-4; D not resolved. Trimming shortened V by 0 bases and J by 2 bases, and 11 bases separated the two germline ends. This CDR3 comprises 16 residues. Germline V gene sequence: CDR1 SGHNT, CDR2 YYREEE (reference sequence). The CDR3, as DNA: TGTGCCAGCAGCTTGGCCGGTGGGCCTAACACCGGGGAGCTGTTTTTT. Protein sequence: CASSLAGGPNTGELFF. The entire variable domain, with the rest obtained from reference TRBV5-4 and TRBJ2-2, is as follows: ETGVTQSPTHLIKTRGQQVTLRCSSQSGHNTVSWYQQALGQGPQFIFQYYREEENGRGNFPPRFSGLQFPNYSSELNVNALELDDSALYLCASSLAGGPNTGELFFGEGSRLTVL.

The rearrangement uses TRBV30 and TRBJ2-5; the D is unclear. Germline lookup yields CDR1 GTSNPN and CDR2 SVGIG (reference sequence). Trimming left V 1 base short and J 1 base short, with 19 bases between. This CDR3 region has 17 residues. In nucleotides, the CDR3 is TGTGCCTGGAGTGGTCTACGGAGAGACAAAAGCCAAGAGACCCAGTACTTC. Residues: CAWSGLRRDKSQETQYF.

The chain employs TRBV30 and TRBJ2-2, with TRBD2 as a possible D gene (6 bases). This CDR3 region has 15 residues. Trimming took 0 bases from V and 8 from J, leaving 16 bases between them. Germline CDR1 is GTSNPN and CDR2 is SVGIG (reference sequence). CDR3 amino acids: CAWSVGTLGRGELFF. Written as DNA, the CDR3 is TGTGCCTGGAGTGTCGGGACTTTAGGGCGGGGGGAGCTGTTTTTT.

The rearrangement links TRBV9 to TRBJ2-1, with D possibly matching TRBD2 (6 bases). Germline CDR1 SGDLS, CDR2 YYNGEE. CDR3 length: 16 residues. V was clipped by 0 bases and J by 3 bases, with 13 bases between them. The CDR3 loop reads CASSVGDSGIYNEQFF. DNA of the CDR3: TGTGCCAGCAGCGTAGGAGATAGCGGTATCTACAATGAGCAGTTCTTC.